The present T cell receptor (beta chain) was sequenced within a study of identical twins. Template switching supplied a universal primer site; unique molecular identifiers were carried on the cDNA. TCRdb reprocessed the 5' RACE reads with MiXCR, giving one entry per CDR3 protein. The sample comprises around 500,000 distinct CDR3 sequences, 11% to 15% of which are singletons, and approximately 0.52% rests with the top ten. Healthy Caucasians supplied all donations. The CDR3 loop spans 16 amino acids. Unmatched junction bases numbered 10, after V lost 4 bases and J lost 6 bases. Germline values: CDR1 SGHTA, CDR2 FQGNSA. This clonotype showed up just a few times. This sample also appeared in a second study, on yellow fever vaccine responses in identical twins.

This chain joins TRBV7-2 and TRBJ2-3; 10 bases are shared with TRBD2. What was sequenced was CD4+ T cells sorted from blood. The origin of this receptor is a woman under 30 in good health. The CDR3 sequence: CASSSASGSAGDTQYF. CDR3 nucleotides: TGTGCCAGCAGCTCCGCTAGCGGGAGTGCCGGTGATACGCAGTATTTT.